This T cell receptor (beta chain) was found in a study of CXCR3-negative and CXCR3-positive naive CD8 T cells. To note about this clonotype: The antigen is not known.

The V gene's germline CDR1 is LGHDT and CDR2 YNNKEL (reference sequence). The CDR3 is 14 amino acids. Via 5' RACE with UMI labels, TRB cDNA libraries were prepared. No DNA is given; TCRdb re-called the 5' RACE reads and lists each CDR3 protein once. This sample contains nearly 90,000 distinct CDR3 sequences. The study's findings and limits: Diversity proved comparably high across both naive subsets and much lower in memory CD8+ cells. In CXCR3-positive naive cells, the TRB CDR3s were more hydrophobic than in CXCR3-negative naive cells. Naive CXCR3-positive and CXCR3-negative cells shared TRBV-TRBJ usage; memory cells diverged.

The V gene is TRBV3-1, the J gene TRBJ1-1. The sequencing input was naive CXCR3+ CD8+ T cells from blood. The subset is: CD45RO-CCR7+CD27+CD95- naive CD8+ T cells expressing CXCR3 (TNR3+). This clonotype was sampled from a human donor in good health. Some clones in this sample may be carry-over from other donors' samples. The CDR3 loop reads CASSLPEASAEAFF.